This T cell receptor beta chain was documented in a study of blood T cell repertoires in COVID-19. For the study at large: The origin of the acute and convalescent COVID-19 samples was the United States, Italy and Spain.

From germline, CDR1 is SGHRS and CDR2 YFSETQ. Trimming removed 3 bases at V and 1 base at J, with 13 bases between. The CDR3 length is 15 residues. This table comes from immunoSEQ multiplex PCR, and its TCRdb copy is limited to in-frame clones, with some not included. The sample yields some 100,000 clones, over 80% seen once. This chain connects TRBV5-1 to TRBJ2-5, with a tentative D call TRBD1 (6 bases). The receptor comes from a man aged 50-59 years with active COVID-19. Input material: peripheral blood. The CDR3 DNA reads as TGCGCCAGCAGCTCGTCCCAGGGGACCCAAGAGACCCAGTACTTC. It encodes CASSSSQGTQETQYF. Using reference TRBV5-1 and TRBJ2-5 for the parts outside the CDR3, the full variable domain is KAGVTQTPRYLIKTRGQQVTLSCSPISGHRSVSWYQQTPGQGLQFLFEYFSETQRNKGNFPGRFSGRQFSNSRSEMNVSTLELGDSALYLCASSSSQGTQETQYFGPGTRLLVL.